These 26 T cell receptor beta chains originate from one sample sequenced in a study of T cells expressing NK-cell markers. TCRdb processed the 5' RACE reads again and assigns one entry to each CDR3 protein, with no DNA. The sample has roughly 180,000 distinct CDR3 sequences. Sequencing was done on a sample of blood T cells: a sorted CD56 or NKG2C T cell subset, CD4+ or CD8+ T cells, or bulk PBMC T cells (not recorded which). The source of these receptors is a woman between 18 and 70 years old in good health.

This chain connects TRBV18 to TRBJ1-1; TCRdb lists TRBD1, though no DNA is available to test this call. CDR1 is KGHSH, CDR2 LQKENI, per germline. The CDR3 runs 16 residues. The CDR3 loop reads CASSSGTGGVNTEAFF. The whole variable domain, remainder taken from reference TRBV18 and TRBJ1-1, is NAGVMQNPRHLVRRRGQEARLRCSPMKGHSHVYWYRQLPEEGLKFMVYLQKENIIDESGMPKERFSAEFPKEGPSILRIQQVVRGDSAAYFCASSSGTGGVNTEAFFGQGTRLTVV.

The rearrangement links TRBV6-5 to TRBJ2-2. The CDR3 has 15 residues. Per germline, CDR1 MNHEY and CDR2 SVGAGI. The CDR3 region is CASSYFGSNTGELFF.

This rearrangement joins TRBV5-5 to TRBJ2-7; the TRBD1 assignment by TCRdb is unverifiable without DNA. Germline loops: CDR1 SGHKS, CDR2 YYEKEE (reference sequence). CDR3 length: 15 amino acids. CDR3 sequence reads: CASSLALGQGREQYF.

This rearrangement joins TRBV10-3 to TRBJ2-3; the TRBD2 assignment by TCRdb is unverifiable without DNA. CDR1 and CDR2 from the germline V gene are ENHRY and SYGVKD. There are 15 residues in the CDR3. CDR3 amino acids: CAISRTSGSTDTQYF.

CDR3 region: CASSPSSGRARSTGELFF. The chain couples TRBV11-1 to TRBJ2-2; no DNA is available, so the TRBD2 call from TCRdb remains unchecked. CDR1 SGHAT and CDR2 FQDESV come from the germline V gene (reference sequence). This CDR3 region has 18 residues.

Here the CDR3 reads CASSLPLGPTNEKLFF. The chain uses TRBV28 and TRBJ1-4; the D call from TCRdb, TRBD1, cannot be confirmed without DNA. This CDR3 spans 16 amino acids. CDR1 MDHEN and CDR2 SYDVKM come from the germline V gene.

The chain couples TRBV9 to TRBJ1-6; the TCRdb call, TRBD1, lacks DNA for checking. This CDR3 spans 15 amino acids. Per germline, CDR1 SGDLS and CDR2 YYNGEE. The CDR3 is CASSVAPGQNSPLHF.

The V and J genes are TRBV20-1 and TRBJ2-2; TCRdb gives TRBD2 as the D gene, but with no DNA this cannot be confirmed. The V gene's germline CDR1 is DFQATT and CDR2 SNEGSKA (reference sequence). The CDR3 has 16 residues. This chain's CDR3 is CSAEAGTSGKDGELFF.

V and J are TRBV11-2 and TRBJ2-1; TCRdb's D call, TRBD2, is unchecked because there is no DNA. The CDR3 consists of 14 residues. Germline assignment: CDR1 SGHAT and CDR2 FQNNGV. CDR3 region: CASSPIVAYNEQFF. The variable domain in full, completed from reference TRBV11-2 and TRBJ2-1, reads EAGVAQSPRYKIIEKRQSVAFWCNPISGHATLYWYQQILGQGPKLLIQFQNNGVVDDSQLPKDRFSAERLKGVDSTLKIQPAKLEDSAVYLCASSPIVAYNEQFFGPGTRLTVL.

The chain is built from TRBV2 and TRBJ2-4. Germline CDR1 is SNHLY and CDR2 is FYNNEI. This CDR3 has 13 residues. This CDR3 is CASSVESKNIQYF. The whole variable domain, filled in from reference TRBV2 and TRBJ2-4, reads EPEVTQTPSHQVTQMGQEVILRCVPISNHLYFYWYRQILGQKVEFLVSFYNNEISEKSEIFDDQFSVERPDGSNFTLKIRSTKLEDSAMYFCASSVESKNIQYFGAGTRLSVL.

This chain connects TRBV6-2 or TRBV6-3 to TRBJ2-7; TCRdb names TRBD1, which stays unverified in the absence of DNA. The CDR3 totals 12 residues. Looked up from germline, CDR1 is MNHEY and CDR2 is SVGEGT. This chain's CDR3 is CASSQQGNEQYF.

The CDR3 spells CSVLLAGFNEQFF. This sequence joins TRBV29-1 and TRBJ2-1. Germline V CDR1 and CDR2: SQVTM, ANQGSEA. This CDR3 is built from 13 residues.

The CDR3 protein is CASSRRTGGDTDTQYF. The V gene is TRBV11-3, the J gene TRBJ2-3; TCRdb's assignment of TRBD1 cannot be checked, as there is no DNA. The CDR3 is made up of 16 amino acids. Germline V gene data show CDR1 as SGHNT and CDR2 as YENEEA.

The rearrangement joins TRBV9 to TRBJ1-3. CDR3 length: 16 amino acids. Germline V gene sequence: CDR1 SGDLS, CDR2 YYNGEE. Here the CDR3 reads CASSPQPSSSGNTIYF. Supplemented by reference TRBV9 and TRBJ1-3, the full variable domain reads DSGVTQTPKHLITATGQRVTLRCSPRSGDLSVYWYQQSLDQGLQFLIQYYNGEERAKGNILERFSAQQFPDLHSELNLSSLELGDSALYFCASSPQPSSSGNTIYFGEGSWLTVV.

The chain joins TRBV20-1 to TRBJ2-1; lacking DNA, the TRBD1 call made by TCRdb goes unchecked. This CDR3 has 11 amino acids. Germline values: CDR1 DFQATT, CDR2 SNEGSKA (reference sequence). The CDR3 reads CSATRGDEQFF.

The chain has TRBV2 and TRBJ2-7; with no DNA, the TCRdb D assignment of TRBD2 cannot be verified. The CDR3 contains 12 residues. CDR1 is SNHLY and CDR2 is FYNNEI in the germline V gene. CDR3 in amino acids: CASKGDYREQYF. Supplemented by reference TRBV2 and TRBJ2-7, the full variable domain reads EPEVTQTPSHQVTQMGQEVILRCVPISNHLYFYWYRQILGQKVEFLVSFYNNEISEKSEIFDDQFSVERPDGSNFTLKIRSTKLEDSAMYFCASKGDYREQYFGPGTRLTVT.

The V gene is TRBV2, the J gene TRBJ2-6. Germline V gene lookup returns CDR1 SNHLY and CDR2 FYNNEI. The CDR3 contains 16 residues. CDR3 residues: CASSVGAGSGANVLTF.

The chain employs TRBV3-1 and TRBJ1-2; TCRdb's D gene call, TRBD1, goes unchecked for lack of DNA. The germline V gene encodes CDR1 LGHDT and CDR2 YNNKEL (reference sequence). The CDR3 consists of 15 residues. The CDR3 loop reads CASSQRVTGRPGYTF.

The rearrangement links TRBV27 to TRBJ2-7; TCRdb's assignment of TRBD1 cannot be checked, as there is no DNA. Germline-derived CDR1 and CDR2 are MNHEY and SMNVEV (reference sequence). The CDR3 has 12 residues. The CDR3 is CASRTGVAEQYF.

The chain links TRBV10-3 to TRBJ2-7; TCRdb selects TRBD2, and the lack of DNA leaves this call unchecked. CDR3 length equals 11 residues. CDR1 is ENHRY and CDR2 is SYGVKD in the germline V gene. CDR3 amino acids: CAIRLEYEQYF.

The chain recombines TRBV27 with TRBJ2-1; TCRdb reports TRBD2, a call that lacks DNA to check it against. This CDR3 comprises 15 residues. Germline V CDR1 and CDR2: MNHEY, SMNVEV (reference sequence). CDR3 region: CASSSPGLAVNEQFF.

The chain is built from TRBV7-2 and TRBJ1-2. The CDR3 consists of 14 residues. The germline V gene encodes CDR1 SGHTA and CDR2 FQGNSA. The CDR3 protein is CASSPLQGGLGYTF.

The chain carries TRBV12-3 or TRBV12-4 and TRBJ2-4; the D gene TCRdb calls, TRBD2, cannot be checked with no DNA. The CDR3 runs to 12 residues. CDR3 residues: CASTRMGNIQYF.

The chain recombines TRBV9 with TRBJ1-1; lacking DNA, the TRBD1 call made by TCRdb goes unchecked. There are 15 residues in the CDR3. CDR1 and CDR2 from the germline V gene are SGDLS and YYNGEE. The CDR3 sequence: CASSVRTGANTEAFF.

The CDR3 reads CASSLSGGRGSYNEQFF. This chain joins TRBV4-1 and TRBJ2-1; lacking DNA, the TRBD1 call made by TCRdb goes unchecked. Per germline, CDR1 MGHRA and CDR2 YSYEKL. The CDR3 sequence is 17 residues long.

The J gene is TRBJ2-2, the V gene TRBV7-2; without DNA, the TCRdb call of TRBD1 cannot be checked. The CDR3 covers 15 residues. From germline, CDR1 is SGHTA and CDR2 FQGNSA. The chain's CDR3 is CASSLMDIGSGELFF.